One and the same sample provided the 31 T cell receptor beta chains below, sequenced in a study of cytomegalovirus exposure and HLA in healthy donors. Vbeta (60) and Jbeta (13) primers were used in the PCR. Clones were read by immunoSEQ multiplex PCR, and TCRdb kept only the in-frame ones, dropping some. Found here are 150,000 to 200,000 clones, roughly 77% of them singletons; the top ten hold approximately 1.4%. Sequencing was performed on PBMCs. These TCRs come from a woman in her forties or fifties in good health and CMV-seronegative.

The chain employs TRBV27 and TRBJ2-5; 7 bases fit TRBD1. The V gene end was trimmed by 6 bases and the J gene end by 4 bases; junction bases not matched to a gene: 8. Germline CDR1 reads MNHEY; CDR2 reads SMNVEV (reference sequence). The CDR3 extends over 14 amino acids. The CDR3 sequence is CASRPGGLRETQYF. The CDR3 DNA sequence: TGTGCCAGCAGACCAGGGGGATTGCGAGAGACCCAGTACTTC.

The chain joins TRBV6-6 to TRBJ1-1; no clear D. The CDR3 covers 14 residues. Germline V gives CDR1 MNHNY, CDR2 SVGAGI (reference sequence). V gave up 10 bases and J gave up 0 bases, with 15 bases separating them. The CDR3 DNA is TGTGCCACGATAGATCCGTACCTGAACACTGAAGCTTTCTTT. Its protein product is CATIDPYLNTEAFF.

V usage is TRBV30 and J usage is TRBJ2-3; possibly TRBD1 for D (6 bases). This CDR3 comprises 13 residues. Trimming cost V 0 bases and J 12 bases, with 16 bases left between them. Germline assignment: CDR1 GTSNPN and CDR2 SVGIG (reference sequence). The CDR3 DNA sequence: TGTGCCTGGAGTGTAAAGGGGGACGGCAACCAGTATTTT. Amino acid sequence: CAWSVKGDGNQYF.

This clone appeared a few times. The J gene is TRBJ2-5, the V gene TRBV6-5, with 7 bases matching TRBD1. This CDR3 region has 16 residues. V was pared by 0 bases and J by 0 bases, with 4 bases of the junction left unmatched. Looked up from germline, CDR1 is MNHEY and CDR2 is SVGAGI. The CDR3 bases are TGTGCCAGCAGTTACTCGCGCAGGGGGTACCAAGAGACCCAGTACTTC. Protein: CASSYSRRGYQETQYF.

The chain uses TRBV27 and TRBJ1-2; D is uncertain. Germline assignment: CDR1 MNHEY and CDR2 SMNVEV (reference sequence). Trimming cost V 7 bases and J 3 bases, with 18 bases left between them. This CDR3 has 15 amino acids. CDR3 in DNA: TGTGCCAGCACCTCACTAGTAGGCGCGGACTATGGCTACACCTTC. Its translation is CASTSLVGADYGYTF.

The rearrangement links TRBV9 to TRBJ1-6; TRBD1 is a possible D gene (6 bases). The V and J ends lost 1 base and 6 bases respectively, with 8 bases between them. The length of the CDR3 is 14 residues. The germline CDR1 and CDR2 sequences are SGDLS and YYNGEE. CDR3 in DNA: TGTGCCAGCAGCGTAAAACAGGGTAATTCACCCCTCCACTTT. Translation: CASSVKQGNSPLHF.

A word on this clone: Distinct nucleotide sequences in the sample also encode this CDR3. The rearrangement links TRBV28 to TRBJ2-3; D is perhaps TRBD1 (5 bases). The CDR3 loop spans 17 amino acids. Germline CDR1 is MDHEN and CDR2 is SYDVKM. V was shortened by 6 bases and J by 2 bases, with 21 bases between the two germline ends. The CDR3, as DNA: TGTGCCAGCAGGGCTTTCATTACAGGTAGTTCCACAGATACGCAGTATTTT. Protein sequence: CASRAFITGSSTDTQYF.

This chain links TRBV7-2 with TRBJ2-5; 7 nucleotides align to TRBD1. V lost 5 bases, J lost 11 bases, and 14 bases stayed unmatched. Germline CDR1 and CDR2: SGHTA and FQGNSA. This CDR3 has 14 amino acids. The CDR3 region has the DNA TGTGCCAGCAGCCCCCAGGACAGGCTGAGTGAGCAGTACTTC. Translated: CASSPQDRLSEQYF.

V and J are TRBV4-1 and TRBJ1-2; weak D call: TRBD1 (6 bases). V lost 4 bases, J lost 1 base, and 13 bases lay in between. Germline V gene lookup returns CDR1 MGHRA and CDR2 YSYEKL. The CDR3 extends over 15 amino acids. The CDR3 DNA follows: TGCGCCAGCAGCCCTTCGGACAGTTTTAACTATGGCTACACCTTC. It translates to CASSPSDSFNYGYTF.

The count of this clone is one. This chain links TRBV19 with TRBJ2-7, with 10 positions matching TRBD1. CDR1 and CDR2 (germline): LNHDA, SQIVND (reference sequence). V lost 5 bases to trimming and J lost 2 bases; unmatched junction nucleotides: 6. CDR3 size: 15 residues. The CDR3 nucleotides are TGTGCCAGTAGTGCTAGACAGGGGGCCACCTACGAGCAGTACTTC. Amino acid sequence: CASSARQGATYEQYF.

The genes are TRBV19 and TRBJ1-5; tentatively, D is TRBD1 (5 bases). CDR1 and CDR2 from the germline V gene are LNHDA and SQIVND (reference sequence). The length of the CDR3 is 15 residues. With 7 bases removed from V and 2 bases from J, the gap between germline ends came to 15 bases. The CDR3 protein is CASMETRGGNQPQHF. DNA of the CDR3: TGTGCCAGTATGGAAACACGGGGGGGCAATCAGCCCCAGCATTTT.

The V gene is TRBV27, the J gene TRBJ1-1, with a possible D match to TRBD1 (6 bases). Germline loops: CDR1 MNHEY, CDR2 SMNVEV (reference sequence). The CDR3 runs 14 residues. The V gene lost 1 base and the J gene lost 4 bases, with 10 bases spanning the gap. CDR3 residues: CASSLYPGVTEAFF. The CDR3 nucleotides are TGTGCCAGCAGTTTATACCCAGGGGTCACTGAAGCTTTCTTT.

This clone appeared a few times. The chain is built from TRBV6-1 and TRBJ1-5; 7 bases are a match to TRBD1. The CDR3 runs 13 residues. Trimming at V came to 5 bases and at J to 8 bases, leaving 6 bases not matched to a gene. The germline V gene has CDR1 MNHNS and CDR2 SASEGT. The DNA of the CDR3 is TGTGCCAGCAGTACAAACAGGGGTGAGCCCCAGCATTTT. Residues: CASSTNRGEPQHF.

The V gene is TRBV7-3, the J gene TRBJ1-1, with D maybe TRBD1 (6 bases). The V and J ends lost 4 bases and 5 bases respectively, with 11 bases between them. Germline values: CDR1 SGHTA, CDR2 FQGTGA. The CDR3 spans 13 residues. CDR3 sequence (DNA): TGTGCCAGCAGCTACGGACAGCGGACTGAAGCTTTCTTT. It translates to CASSYGQRTEAFF.

The chain couples TRBV10-3 to TRBJ1-4; D remains ambiguous. The V gene lost 5 bases and the J gene lost 8 bases, with 15 bases spanning the gap. Per germline, CDR1 ENHRY and CDR2 SYGVKD. The CDR3 is 14 residues long. The CDR3 loop is CAISSHIKWEKLFF. In nucleotides, the CDR3 is TGTGCCATCAGTTCCCACATAAAGTGGGAAAAACTGTTTTTT.

The V gene is TRBV11-2, the J gene TRBJ2-1; 11 nucleotides line up with TRBD2. Per germline, CDR1 SGHAT and CDR2 FQNNGV. The CDR3 extends over 15 amino acids. Unmatched junction bases numbered 4, after V lost 3 bases and J lost 6 bases. The CDR3 nucleotides are TGTGCCAGCAGCTTGGGACTAGCGGCCTCCAATGAGCAGTTCTTC. Its translation: CASSLGLAASNEQFF.

The chain uses TRBV7-2 and TRBJ2-2; D gene uncertain. The V end lost 5 bases, the J end lost 3 bases, and 10 bases lay between the germline ends. The CDR3 sequence is 14 residues long. Looked up from germline, CDR1 is SGHTA and CDR2 is FQGNSA. The CDR3 spells CASSPYIDTGELFF. Here the CDR3 DNA reads TGTGCCAGCAGCCCGTATATTGACACCGGGGAGCTGTTTTTT.

V usage is TRBV15 and J usage is TRBJ2-5, with D maybe TRBD2 (6 bases). Per the germline V gene, CDR1 is LNHNV and CDR2 is YYDKDF (reference sequence). The CDR3 has 16 amino acids. V shed 0 bases and J shed 5 bases, with 16 bases lying between them. CDR3 in amino acids: CATSRDKEGRLETQYF. CDR3 in DNA: TGTGCCACCAGCAGAGATAAGGAGGGGCGGCTGGAGACCCAGTACTTC.

The chain is built from TRBV7-9 and TRBJ1-4; 7 bases align to TRBD1. This CDR3 is built from 16 residues. V was clipped by 6 bases and J by 3 bases; unmatched bases: 10. Germline V lookup: CDR1 SEHNR, CDR2 FQNEAQ (reference sequence). In DNA form, the CDR3 reads TGTGCCAGCAGTCCAGGAGGCGGGACAGCTAATGAAAAACTGTTTTTT. Amino acids: CASSPGGGTANEKLFF.

V usage is TRBV4-1 and J usage is TRBJ2-7, with D perhaps TRBD2 (6 bases). CDR1 and CDR2 from the germline V gene are MGHRA and YSYEKL. The CDR3 has 16 residues. Trimming took off 1 base at V and 6 bases at J, with 19 bases between the two ends. The DNA for the CDR3 is TGCGCCAGCAGCCAAGTGATGGGGGAGCACGGGGGCGAGCAGTACTTC. Encoded protein: CASSQVMGEHGGEQYF.

The CDR3 region has the DNA TGTGCCAGCAGTTCGAGTGAGCAGTTCTTC. The encoded protein is CASSSSEQFF. The chain employs TRBV6-6 and TRBJ2-1; the D is unclear. CDR3 size: 10 residues. V was trimmed by 4 bases and J by 9 bases, leaving 4 bases between them. The germline V gene encodes CDR1 MNHNY and CDR2 SVGAGI (reference sequence).

The V and J genes are TRBV11-2 and TRBJ1-4; TRBD1 matches at 8 bases. Germline CDR1 SGHAT, CDR2 FQNNGV. V gave up 5 bases and J gave up 1 base; unmatched junction bases: 3. The CDR3 totals 15 residues. The CDR3 here is CASSRTGLTNEKLFF. DNA for the CDR3: TGTGCCAGCAGCCGGACAGGGTTAACTAATGAAAAACTGTTTTTT.

The chain uses TRBV6-1 and TRBJ2-1; 9 nucleotides match TRBD1. Trimming cost V 3 bases and J 3 bases; bases outside gene matches: 3. The CDR3 runs 15 residues. The V gene's germline CDR1 is MNHNS and CDR2 SASEGT. CDR3 in amino acids: CASSDAGQGYNEQFF. The CDR3 DNA reads as TGTGCCAGCAGTGATGCGGGACAGGGCTACAATGAGCAGTTCTTC.

The chain carries TRBV5-4 and TRBJ1-1; a weak D match, TRBD1 (5 bases). Trimming shortened V by 4 bases and J by 4 bases, and 17 bases separated the two germline ends. Germline CDR1 is SGHNT and CDR2 is YYREEE (reference sequence). There are 15 residues in the CDR3. This CDR3 reads CASSRSRVESTEAFF. CDR3 DNA: TGTGCCAGCAGCCGAAGCAGGGTGGAAAGCACTGAAGCTTTCTTT.

This clone has only one observation. The chain couples TRBV7-6 to TRBJ2-7, with TRBD1 identical over 7 bases. Losses at the gene ends were 3 bases for V and 2 bases for J; bases not matched to a gene: 4. The CDR3 is made up of 14 amino acids. Germline-derived CDR1 and CDR2 are SGHVS and FNYEAQ. The CDR3 DNA sequence: TGTGCCAGCAGCTTGGGGGACAGTGCCTACGAGCAGTACTTC. Translated: CASSLGDSAYEQYF.

The gene calls are TRBV2 and TRBJ2-7; 7 bases align to TRBD1. After removal of 6 bases from V and 1 base from J, the junction contained 0 bases not matched to a gene. Germline V lookup: CDR1 SNHLY, CDR2 FYNNEI. The CDR3 spans 12 residues. The CDR3 here is CASRTGSYEQYF. As DNA, the CDR3 is TGTGCCAGCAGGACAGGGTCCTACGAGCAGTACTTC.

J is TRBJ2-2 and V is TRBV28, with D perhaps matching TRBD2 (6 bases). Per the germline V gene, CDR1 is MDHEN and CDR2 is SYDVKM. The CDR3 loop spans 17 amino acids. V was shortened by 5 bases and J by 0 bases, with 16 bases between the two germline ends. The CDR3 spells CASSLTQGLSNTGELFF. DNA of the CDR3: TGTGCCAGCAGTCTAACCCAGGGACTGTCGAACACCGGGGAGCTGTTTTTT.

J is TRBJ1-3 and V is TRBV19; D perhaps matches TRBD1 (6 bases). The germline CDR1 and CDR2 sequences are LNHDA and SQIVND (reference sequence). CDR3 length equals 16 residues. The V and J ends lost 3 bases and 0 bases respectively, with 12 bases between them. The CDR3 nucleotides are TGTGCCAGTAGTATTGCCCCGGGACACTCTGGAAACACCATATATTTT. This codes for CASSIAPGHSGNTIYF.

The chain combines TRBV29-1 with TRBJ1-1; no firm D call. The germline V gene has CDR1 SQVTM and CDR2 ANQGSEA. The CDR3 is 13 residues long. Deletions cut 4 bases from V and 3 bases from J, with 12 bases between. In DNA form, the CDR3 reads TGCAGCGTTGGACTGACCTCAGACACTGAAGCTTTCTTT. This gives the protein CSVGLTSDTEAFF.

To note about this clone: One end of the junction varies from germline; a read error may be responsible. This sample includes further DNA sequences coding for the same CDR3. This chain connects TRBV29-1 to TRBJ2-3, with a tentative D call TRBD1 (5 bases). The CDR3 has 15 amino acids. Germline CDR1 SQVTM, CDR2 ANQGSEA. CDR3 loop: CSAVPPDRDTDTQYF. The CDR3 DNA sequence: TGCAGCGCTGTCCCCCCAGACAGAGACACAGATACACAGTATTTT.

CDR3 sequence (DNA): TGTGCCAGCACCCGGGAGGCTATCTCCGAGCAGTACTTC. It codes for CASTREAISEQYF. The chain is built from TRBV2 and TRBJ2-7; 7 bases are a match to TRBD2. Germline loops: CDR1 SNHLY, CDR2 FYNNEI. The CDR3 has 13 residues. The V gene end was trimmed by 7 bases and the J gene end by 6 bases; junction bases not matched to a gene: 9. Full variable domain (rest looked up from reference TRBV2 and TRBJ2-7): EPEVTQTPSHQVTQMGQEVILRCVPISNHLYFYWYRQILGQKVEFLVSFYNNEISEKSEIFDDQFSVERPDGSNFTLKIRSTKLEDSAMYFCASTREAISEQYFGPGTRLTVT.